The 31 T cell receptor beta chains listed next were all sequenced from one sample in a study of blood T cell repertoires in COVID-19. Sequencing was performed with immunoSEQ multiplex PCR; in TCRdb, only in-frame clones are kept and a portion is missing. The sample has tens of thousands of clones, about 83% seen once; the top ten hold about 31%. Input material: peripheral blood. Receptors originate from an elderly woman with acute or convalescent COVID-19.

The chain is built from TRBV6-5 and TRBJ2-1, with 8 positions matching TRBD1. Looked up from germline, CDR1 is MNHEY and CDR2 is SVGAGI. The CDR3 covers 15 residues. V gave up 6 bases and J gave up 1 base; unmatched junction bases: 5. The CDR3 sequence: CASSSGGLSYNEQFF. CDR3 in DNA: TGTGCCAGCAGCTCAGGGGGCCTTTCCTACAATGAGCAGTTCTTC.

This chain connects TRBV5-1 to TRBJ1-4, with a possible D match to TRBD1 (6 bases). The CDR3 loop spans 15 amino acids. CDR1 and CDR2 (germline): SGHRS, YFSETQ. Deletions cut 4 bases from V and 8 bases from J, with 18 bases between. The CDR3 spells CASSAAGTQGEKLFF. The DNA of the CDR3 is TGCGCCAGCAGCGCCGCCGGGACCCAGGGGGAAAAACTGTTTTTT.

The chain is built from TRBV3-1 (or the pseudogene TRBV3-2) and TRBJ2-3, with D unresolved. There are 15 residues in the CDR3. V was trimmed by 3 bases and J by 2 bases, leaving 12 bases between them. Germline CDR1 and CDR2: LGHDT and YNNKEL (reference sequence). The CDR3 spells CASSQFAGATDTQYF. In DNA, the CDR3 is TGTGCCAGCAGCCAGTTCGCAGGCGCCACAGATACGCAGTATTTT.

This clone has a handful of counts. In DNA, the CDR3 is TGTGCCAGCAGCCGGGACAGGAGGGACACTGAAGCTTTCTTT. Translated, it gives CASSRDRRDTEAFF. This chain joins TRBV5-4 and TRBJ1-1, with 8 nucleotides matching TRBD1. V dropped 4 bases and J dropped 3; count of bases not matched to a gene: 5. CDR1 is SGHNT and CDR2 is YYREEE in the germline V gene (reference sequence). This CDR3 has 14 amino acids.

V gene TRBV7-9 combines with J gene TRBJ1-4; 7 bases match TRBD1. Per the germline V gene, CDR1 is SEHNR and CDR2 is FQNEAQ (reference sequence). V was pared by 5 bases and J by 7 bases, with 7 bases of the junction left unmatched. The CDR3 has 14 amino acids. The CDR3 region has the DNA TGTGCCAGCAGCCCCGACAGGGCGGGTGAAAAACTGTTTTTT. Its translation is CASSPDRAGEKLFF.

The chain joins TRBV19 to TRBJ1-3, with D unresolved. Germline CDR1 and CDR2: LNHDA and SQIVND (reference sequence). Trimming pared 3 bases from V and 2 bases from J, leaving 8 bases between. CDR3 length: 14 amino acids. The CDR3: CASSMSGAGNTIYF. The CDR3 coding sequence is TGTGCCAGTAGTATGTCCGGGGCTGGAAACACCATATATTTT.

This clone is a singleton in its sample. The chain employs TRBV10-1 and TRBJ1-1; unclear D gene. In germline, CDR1 is WNHNN, CDR2 SYGVQD (reference sequence). Trimming stripped 5 bases from V and 7 bases from J, with 8 bases between. This CDR3 has 11 residues. CDR3 coding DNA: TGCGCCAGCAGTCGGTCGGGTGAAGCTTTCTTT. Amino acid sequence: CASSRSGEAFF.

The chain combines TRBV21-1 with TRBJ2-5; the table's TRBD1 call for D was not verified on the DNA. TRBV21-1 is a listed pseudogene. CDR3 length equals 15 residues. Here the CDR3 DNA reads TGTGCCAGCAGCATGGCAGTGATGATTGAAGAGACCCAGTACTTC. Amino acid sequence: CASSMAVMIEETQYF.

The V and J genes are TRBV27 and TRBJ2-4; no firm D call. Trimming removed 3 bases from V and 9 bases from J, with 12 bases in between. CDR3 length equals 13 residues. Germline CDR1 MNHEY, CDR2 SMNVEV (reference sequence). The CDR3: CASSLSLTGIQYF. The CDR3 DNA is TGTGCCAGCAGTTTGTCCCTTACCGGCATTCAGTACTTC.

The chain is built from TRBV6-2 or TRBV6-3 and TRBJ1-1, with a possible D match to TRBD1 (6 bases). CDR3 length: 14 residues. The germline gives CDR1 MNHEY, CDR2 SVGEGT. V lost 2 bases and J 5 bases, leaving 12 bases between the germline ends. The CDR3 DNA follows: TGTGCCAGCAGTTACCGGGGGGCCGGGACTGAAGCTTTCTTT. Translation gives CASSYRGAGTEAFF.

This clone was counted a few times. This sequence joins TRBV14 and TRBJ2-5; 7 bases are a match to TRBD2. The CDR3 has 17 amino acids. CDR1 and CDR2 from the germline V gene are SGHDN and FVKESK. V dropped 0 bases and J dropped 5; count of bases not matched to a gene: 12. The CDR3 DNA is TGTGCCAGCAGCCAAGATTCACTAGCGTTCAACGGGGAGACCCAGTACTTC. Protein product: CASSQDSLAFNGETQYF.

CDR3 bases: TGTGCTAGTGGTTCGGATTCGGGAACGCTGAGCTCCTATAATTCACCCCTCCACTTT. It specifies CASGSDSGTLSSYNSPLHF. This chain joins TRBV12-5 and TRBJ1-6; D not certain. Trimming cost V 4 bases and J 0 bases, with 19 bases left between them. CDR1 LGHNT and CDR2 FRNRAP come from the germline V gene. The CDR3 consists of 19 residues. The full variable domain, completed using reference TRBV12-5 and TRBJ1-6, is DARVTQTPRHKVTEMGQEVTMRCQPILGHNTVFWYRQTMMQGLELLAYFRNRAPLDDSGMPKDRFSAEMPDATLATLKIQPSEPRDSAVYFCASGSDSGTLSSYNSPLHFGNGTRLTVT.

V gene TRBV5-1 combines with J gene TRBJ1-2, with 8 bases identical to TRBD1. Trimming at V came to 4 bases and at J to 7 bases, leaving 6 bases not matched to a gene. Per germline, CDR1 SGHRS and CDR2 YFSETQ. The CDR3 is made up of 13 amino acids. In DNA form, the CDR3 reads TGCGCCAGCAGCCCGGGACAGGAGTCTGGCTACACCTTC. It translates to CASSPGQESGYTF.

The chain combines TRBV7-9 with TRBJ2-1, with 14 bases identical to TRBD2. The junction had 5 bases not matched to a gene; V was cut back by 5 bases and J by 2 bases. Germline CDR1 reads SEHNR; CDR2 reads FQNEAQ (reference sequence). The CDR3 covers 17 residues. In DNA form, the CDR3 reads TGTGCCAGCAGCCCGGGGGGACTAGCGGGAGCCTACAATGAGCAGTTCTTC. As protein: CASSPGGLAGAYNEQFF.

The V and J genes are TRBV6-5 and TRBJ1-1; 7 nucleotides agree with TRBD1. Trimming cost V 4 bases and J 5 bases; bases outside gene matches: 7. Per the germline V gene, CDR1 is MNHEY and CDR2 is SVGAGI. The CDR3 is 14 amino acids. CDR3 nucleotides: TGTGCCAGCAGTTCGGGACAGAGAGGGACTGAAGCTTTCTTT. Protein sequence: CASSSGQRGTEAFF.

The chain carries TRBV5-1 and TRBJ2-1; 10 bases align to TRBD1. This CDR3 contains 15 residues. V lost 4 bases, J lost 7 bases, and 8 bases stayed unmatched. Per germline, CDR1 SGHRS and CDR2 YFSETQ. CDR3 protein: CASSNTGTGVNEQFF. In DNA form, the CDR3 reads TGCGCCAGCAGCAACACCGGGACAGGGGTGAATGAGCAGTTCTTC.

This clone turned up a few times. The chain uses TRBV28 and TRBJ1-3; possible D gene TRBD1, 5 bases. V was trimmed by 2 bases and J by 0 bases, leaving 11 bases between them. Per germline, CDR1 MDHEN and CDR2 SYDVKM. The CDR3 is made up of 16 amino acids. Here the CDR3 reads CASSLGGGSSGNTIYF. The CDR3 DNA is TGTGCCAGCAGTTTAGGGGGAGGGAGCTCTGGAAACACCATATATTTT.

The V call is TRBV18, the J call TRBJ2-7, with 8 bases matching TRBD2. Germline assignment: CDR1 KGHSH and CDR2 LQKENI. The junction had 13 bases not matched to a gene; V was cut back by 3 bases and J by 6 bases. The CDR3 totals 16 residues. CDR3 in DNA: TGTGCCAGCTCACCCTTCGAGGCGATCGCGGGAGGCGAGCAGTACTTC. Amino acids: CASSPFEAIAGGEQYF.

The V and J genes are TRBV28 and TRBJ2-1; D perhaps matches TRBD2 (5 bases). Germline V gives CDR1 MDHEN, CDR2 SYDVKM. CDR3 length: 16 residues. V was trimmed by 5 bases and J by 0 bases, leaving 14 bases between them. DNA for the CDR3: TGTGCCAGCAGTCATAGCGAGAGAGTCTCCTACAATGAGCAGTTCTTC. Translation: CASSHSERVSYNEQFF.

This clone was recorded once. The CDR3: CASSYSGGSRETQYF. CDR3 nucleotides: TGTGCCAGCAGTTACTCCGGCGGGAGCAGAGAGACCCAGTACTTC. The V and J genes are TRBV6-5 and TRBJ2-5; 7 bases agree with TRBD2. The germline gives CDR1 MNHEY, CDR2 SVGAGI. The CDR3 is 15 amino acids. Trimming cost V 0 bases and J 4 bases; bases outside gene matches: 5.

This chain uses TRBV19 with TRBJ1-1; D may be TRBD1 (5 bases). This CDR3 is 14 amino acids long. Trimming pared 6 bases from V and 1 base from J, leaving 12 bases between. Germline CDR1 reads LNHDA; CDR2 reads SQIVND (reference sequence). CDR3 amino acids: CASSLRVGNTEAFF. Here the CDR3 DNA reads TGTGCCAGTAGCCTCAGGGTTGGGAACACTGAAGCTTTCTTT.

This chain links TRBV10-2 with TRBJ1-1; TRBD1 matches 7 bases. CDR3 length: 15 amino acids. Losses at the gene ends were 0 bases for V and 1 base for J; bases not matched to a gene: 2. Germline loops: CDR1 WSHSY, CDR2 SAAADI. CDR3 sequence: CASSESDRTNTEAFF. In DNA, the CDR3 is TGCGCCAGCAGTGAGTCGGACAGGACGAACACTGAAGCTTTCTTT.

Many counts were recorded for this clone. The CDR3 DNA is TGTGCCAGCAGCTTTAGCGAGAAGGCCACCGGGGAGCTGTTTTTT. Translation gives CASSFSEKATGELFF. The V call is TRBV7-9, the J call TRBJ2-2, with D maybe TRBD2 (5 bases). Trimming removed 3 bases at V and 4 bases at J, with 12 bases between. The CDR3 loop spans 15 amino acids. Germline assignment: CDR1 SEHNR and CDR2 FQNEAQ (reference sequence).

V gene TRBV29-1 combines with J gene TRBJ2-1; no clear D gene. Germline lookup yields CDR1 SQVTM and CDR2 ANQGSEA. This CDR3 contains 8 residues. The CDR3 loop reads CSTYEQFF. DNA for the CDR3: TGCAGTACATATGAGCAGTTCTTC.

The V call is TRBV7-9, the J call TRBJ1-2; 9 bases are shared with TRBD1. V lost 2 bases to trimming and J lost 3 bases; unmatched junction nucleotides: 4. The germline V gene encodes CDR1 SEHNR and CDR2 FQNEAQ (reference sequence). The CDR3 consists of 15 residues. The CDR3 DNA sequence: TGTGCCAGCAGCTTAACAGGGGGCGCTGACTATGGCTACACCTTC. Amino acids: CASSLTGGADYGYTF.

The sample holds a few counts of this clone. This sequence joins TRBV5-1 and TRBJ2-3; TRBD1 matches 9 bases. V was pared by 7 bases and J by 4 bases, with 10 bases of the junction left unmatched. The germline V gene has CDR1 SGHRS and CDR2 YFSETQ. This CDR3 comprises 15 residues. CDR3 bases: TGCGCCAGCGCAAGGACAGGGGCTGACGCAGATACGCAGTATTTT. Translated: CASARTGADADTQYF.

V gene TRBV2 combines with J gene TRBJ2-3, with D hard to call. V was pared by 11 bases and J by 3 bases, with 15 bases between. Germline V lookup: CDR1 SNHLY, CDR2 FYNNEI. The CDR3 extends over 13 amino acids. The CDR3 loop is CAQRRQITDTQYF. The CDR3 nucleotides are TGTGCCCAGCGTCGGCAAATTACAGATACGCAGTATTTT. The whole variable domain, remainder taken from reference TRBV2 and TRBJ2-3, is EPEVTQTPSHQVTQMGQEVILRCVPISNHLYFYWYRQILGQKVEFLVSFYNNEISEKSEIFDDQFSVERPDGSNFTLKIRSTKLEDSAMYFCAQRRQITDTQYFGPGTRLTVL.

This clone was observed a few times. The chain employs TRBV5-4 and TRBJ1-1; D possibly corresponds to TRBD1 (5 bases). Between the trimmed V and J ends, which lost 1 base and 4 bases, there was a span of 14 bases. CDR3 length: 15 amino acids. Looked up from germline, CDR1 is SGHNT and CDR2 is YYREEE (reference sequence). The DNA of the CDR3 is TGTGCCAGCAGCTTGCCCCTAGGGAGGGGCACTGAAGCTTTCTTT. Its translation: CASSLPLGRGTEAFF.

V and J are TRBV10-3 and TRBJ1-2; possibly TRBD1 for D (6 bases). This CDR3 has 15 amino acids. CDR1 is ENHRY, CDR2 SYGVKD, per germline. V lost 6 bases and J 0 bases, leaving 14 bases between the germline ends. CDR3 DNA sequence: TGTGCCATCAGGGGGGGGCAGAACTCTAACTATGGCTACACCTTC. It encodes CAIRGGQNSNYGYTF.

CDR3 amino acids: CASSLGQGPQETQYF. The CDR3 region has the DNA TGCGCCAGCAGCTTGGGACAGGGGCCTCAAGAGACCCAGTACTTC. The chain links TRBV5-1 to TRBJ2-5, with 8 bases aligning to TRBD1. With V trimmed by 0 bases and J by 2 bases, 3 bases remained unmatched. The CDR3 is 15 amino acids. Per germline, CDR1 SGHRS and CDR2 YFSETQ.

The V gene is TRBV7-3, the J gene TRBJ2-1; no definite D call. Germline V gene sequence: CDR1 SGHTA, CDR2 FQGTGA. The V and J ends lost 4 bases and 10 bases respectively, with 14 bases between them. The CDR3 length is 13 residues. This chain's CDR3 is CASSSQVDGEQFF. The CDR3 bases are TGTGCCAGCAGCTCTCAGGTAGATGGAGAGCAGTTCTTC.